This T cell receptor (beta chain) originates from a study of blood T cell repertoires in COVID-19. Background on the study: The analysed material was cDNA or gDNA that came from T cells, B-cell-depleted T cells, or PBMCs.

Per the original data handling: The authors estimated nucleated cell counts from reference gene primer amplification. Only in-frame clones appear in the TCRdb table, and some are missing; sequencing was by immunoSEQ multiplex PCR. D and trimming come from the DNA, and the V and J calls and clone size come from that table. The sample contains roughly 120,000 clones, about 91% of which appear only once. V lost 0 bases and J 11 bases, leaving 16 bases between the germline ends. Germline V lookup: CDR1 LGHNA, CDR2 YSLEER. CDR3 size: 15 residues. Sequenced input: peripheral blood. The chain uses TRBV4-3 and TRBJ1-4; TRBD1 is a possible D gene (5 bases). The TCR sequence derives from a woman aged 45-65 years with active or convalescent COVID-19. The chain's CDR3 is CASSQESRGIEKLFF. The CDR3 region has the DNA TGCGCCAGCAGCCAAGAGTCTCGGGGGATTGAGAAACTGTTTTTT.